A selection of T cell receptor beta chains follows, all from one sample in a study of T cell repertoires in cytomegalovirus infection. MiXCR was run by TCRdb on the reads, yielding one entry per CDR3 protein. Of about 740,000 distinct CDR3 sequences in the sample, roughly 35% were seen once. The source material was PBMCs. These receptors were taken from a human donor in good health (CMV status not recorded). Some clones in this sample may be carry-over from other donors' samples. Both conserved end residues are trimmed from each CDR3. The order of the fields is D gene, J gene, clone size, V gene, CDR3 protein. The D gene is left open where the match is weak. The size field is filled for only some rows; it gives once, few, many or a size class.

TRBD2	TRBJ2-3	NA	TRBV11-2	ASSPAGGGLTDTQY
TRBD1	TRBJ2-2	NA	TRBV12-3/TRBV12-4	ASSLLYSRGQQGPNTGELF
NA	TRBJ2-1	few	TRBV7-7	ASSPGGIYNEQF
NA	TRBJ2-7	NA	TRBV20-1	SAKGGANYEQY
TRBD1	TRBJ2-3	few	TRBV12-3/TRBV12-4	ASSPNRGRTDTQY
TRBD1	TRBJ2-1	NA	TRBV7-9	ASSLDRAEQF
NA	TRBJ1-1	NA	TRBV11-2	ASSLGVGENTEAF
NA	TRBJ2-5	NA	TRBV13	ASSHGSLGKETQY
NA	TRBJ2-5	NA	TRBV11-2	ASSFLGAIVREETQY
TRBD2	TRBJ2-1	NA	TRBV7-3	ASSGGTTSYNEQF
TRBD2	TRBJ2-3	few	TRBV12-3/TRBV12-4	ASTLGLGGYTDTQY
TRBD2	TRBJ2-5	NA	TRBV3-1	ASSARTSGGQETQY
NA	TRBJ2-5	NA	TRBV4-3	ASSQDWASAETQY
TRBD1	TRBJ1-6	few	TRBV7-9	ASRPGTGNSPLH
NA	TRBJ1-2	many	TRBV7-2	ASSFPRGGYT
NA	TRBJ2-4	many	TRBV7-2	ASSPSSTVAKNIQY
TRBD2	TRBJ2-5	few	TRBV7-2	ASSPGSGREETQY
NA	TRBJ2-7	NA	TRBV5-1	ASSVGDRNLYEQY
TRBD1	TRBJ1-1	NA	TRBV29-1	SIVGPHRGYTEAF
TRBD1	TRBJ2-7	NA	TRBV28	ASRQGAYEQY
NA	TRBJ2-1	NA	TRBV29-1	SVEDWLGVNEQF
NA	TRBJ1-3	few	TRBV7-2	ASSLGQADSGNTIY
NA	TRBJ2-1	few	TRBV28	ASITVGSSYNEQF
NA	TRBJ1-3	few	TRBV20-1	SARDRGTGNTIY
NA	TRBJ1-6	NA	TRBV9	ASSPDPTMSPLH
NA	TRBJ2-7	NA	TRBV28	ASSLFGRDAYEQY
TRBD2	TRBJ2-1	NA	TRBV12-3/TRBV12-4	ASSLLLGLELV
TRBD1	TRBJ2-3	few	TRBV7-3	ASSPGQGRIDTQY
TRBD1	TRBJ1-2	many	TRBV12-3/TRBV12-4	ASRPDRGQGYT
NA	TRBJ2-2	NA	TRBV7-3	ASSPLWDGDTGELF
NA	TRBJ2-5	NA	TRBV27	ASRPTGLETQY
TRBD1	TRBJ1-5	once	TRBV28	ASIKTGSSKPQH
NA	TRBJ2-2	few	TRBV20-1	SALTTQGSHTGELF
NA	TRBJ2-3	NA	TRBV5-1	ASSSDFKDTQY
NA	TRBJ2-5	few	TRBV11-2	ASSKRTEETQY
TRBD2	TRBJ2-7	many	TRBV7-2	ASSLGGLDTYEQY
TRBD2	TRBJ2-7	few	TRBV12-3/TRBV12-4	ASSLGGLATMSSYEQY
NA	TRBJ2-1	NA	TRBV28	ATGDWWTYNEQF
NA	TRBJ1-2	NA	TRBV6-6	ASSYSRLDPRGYT
NA	TRBJ1-2	NA	TRBV7-4	ASSLGLPGGGYT
NA	TRBJ1-2	few	TRBV7-9	ASSSSIITYGYT
NA	TRBJ2-1	NA	TRBV14	ASSQSKTSSWLNEQF
TRBD2	TRBJ2-5	NA	TRBV20-1	SAPHLASGGEETQY
NA	TRBJ2-5	NA	TRBV7-9	ASSWTGDRETQY
NA	TRBJ1-5	few	TRBV12-3/TRBV12-4	ASSRRRGASWADQPQH
NA	TRBJ1-5	NA	TRBV29-1	SVADGTNQPQH
NA	TRBJ2-5	few	TRBV28	ASSFTGVLYQETQY
TRBD1	TRBJ1-5	NA	TRBV19	ASTMDRYQPHH
NA	TRBJ2-3	NA	TRBV5-6	ASSFQGSRADTQY
TRBD2	TRBJ2-1	few	TRBV7-8	ASSLAGGSGSLYNEQF
NA	TRBJ1-5	NA	TRBV4-1	ASSHLYQPQH
TRBD2	TRBJ2-6	few	TRBV7-9	ASSLKGLAITSGANVLT
TRBD2	TRBJ2-5	NA	TRBV7-9	ASSSNGLAGGVETQY